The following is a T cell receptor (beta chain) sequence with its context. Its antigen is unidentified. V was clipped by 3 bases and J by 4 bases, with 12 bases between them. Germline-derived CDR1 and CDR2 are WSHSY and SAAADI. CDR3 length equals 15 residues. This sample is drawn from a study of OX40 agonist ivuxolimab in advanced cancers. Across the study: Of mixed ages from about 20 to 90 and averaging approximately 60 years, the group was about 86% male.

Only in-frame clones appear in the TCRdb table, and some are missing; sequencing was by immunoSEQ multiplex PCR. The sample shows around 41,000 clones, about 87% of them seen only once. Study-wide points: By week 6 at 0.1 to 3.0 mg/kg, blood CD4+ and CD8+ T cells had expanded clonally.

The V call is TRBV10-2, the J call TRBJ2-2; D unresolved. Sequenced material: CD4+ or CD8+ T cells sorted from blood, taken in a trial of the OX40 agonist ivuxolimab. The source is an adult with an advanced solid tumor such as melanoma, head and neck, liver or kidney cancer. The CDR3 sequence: CASSDGVRSTGELFF. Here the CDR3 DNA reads TGCGCCAGCAGTGATGGGGTACGGAGCACCGGGGAGCTGTTTTTT.